The entry below gives a single TCR beta chain sequence along with its context. What it binds is not known. A much larger clone differs from this one at a single base, so this may be a read error. RNA transcripts were the template, and TCR beta CDR3 regions were amplified from them. First-round RT-PCR employed HTBI primers, with a second-round multiplex PCR after it. One entry per CDR3 protein, called by TCRdb with MiXCR from the multiplex PCR reads. The sample lists over a million distinct CDR3 sequences; about 40% were seen once. The sample comes from a study of Graves' ophthalmopathy and Graves' hyperthyroidism. J gave up 5 bases and V 4 bases, and 5 bases lay outside the gene matches. CDR3 size: 14 residues. Germline V lookup: CDR1 SGHRS, CDR2 YFSETQ. Patients were excluded if they had other autoimmune diseases or uncontrolled infections, and likewise if pregnancy or lactation applied. Study results and caveats: The 13-signature model separated ophthalmopathy from stable hyperthyroidism at 85% to 90% sensitivity and around 81% specificity. Its predictions of ophthalmopathy progression gave the model 70.59% sensitivity and almost 75% specificity.

This chain uses TRBV5-1 with TRBJ2-7; 11 bases match TRBD2. This clonotype was obtained from an adult man with Graves' hyperthyroidism. The sequenced sample was peripheral blood or thyroid tissue (not recorded which). The CDR3 DNA reads as TGCGCCAGCAGCCCACTAGCGGGAGAGAACGAGCAGTACTTC. Amino acid sequence: CASSPLAGENEQYF.